This TCR beta chain originates from a study of T cell responses to AZD1222 COVID-19 vaccine. Study-wide points: Donors in the cohort were predominantly white British and more often female, and clonal diversity was possibly underestimated. As reported, nearly half of all spike-specific TCRs target variant regions that are unmutated.

Points on this clone: The antigen is unknown.

Profiled with immunoSEQ multiplex PCR; TCRdb holds only in-frame clones, not every one. The sample holds nearly 95,000 clones, around 90% seen once. CDR3 length equals 16 residues. Germline assignment: CDR1 SQVTM and CDR2 ANQGSEA. V shed 3 bases and J 1 base; nucleotides not matched to a gene: 8. The TCR comes from an adult in good health. The sequencing here drew on peripheral blood, taken on day 0 of AZD1222 vaccination. The V call is TRBV29-1, the J call TRBJ1-3, with 8 bases matching TRBD1. The CDR3 reads CSVEKTGVVSGNTIYF. In nucleotides, the CDR3 is TGCAGCGTTGAGAAGACAGGGGTCGTATCTGGAAACACCATATATTTT.